This TCR beta chain was identified during a study of cytomegalovirus exposure and HLA in healthy donors. About the research overall: Sequencing of about 179 million T cells in an earlier analysis found around 100 million unique TCR beta sequences. The study's findings and limits: The study flagged roughly 150 TCR beta chains as cytomegalovirus-associated. The authors later found TCR association rates varying by HLA locus, with DRB1 most and HLA-C fewest. An analysis done earlier found most TCR beta V segments productive about 90% or about 30% of the time.

V lost 2 bases, J lost 4 bases, and 8 bases lay in between. Germline CDR1 is KGHSH and CDR2 is LQKENI. The CDR3 spans 13 residues. Researchers ran the PCR with 60 Vbeta and 13 Jbeta primers. Assay used: immunoSEQ multiplex PCR; TCRdb lists only in-frame clones, some missing. The sample has 150,000 to 200,000 clones, more than 65% seen once. Concerning this clone itself: The antigen remains unidentified.

The sequence was obtained from a girl aged 2-10 years in good health and CMV-seropositive. This chain connects TRBV18 to TRBJ1-1; D remains ambiguous. Sequencing was carried out using PBMCs. The CDR3 bases are TGTGCCAGCTCACCAACGCCAGGCACTGAAGCTTTCTTT. This sequence encodes CASSPTPGTEAFF.